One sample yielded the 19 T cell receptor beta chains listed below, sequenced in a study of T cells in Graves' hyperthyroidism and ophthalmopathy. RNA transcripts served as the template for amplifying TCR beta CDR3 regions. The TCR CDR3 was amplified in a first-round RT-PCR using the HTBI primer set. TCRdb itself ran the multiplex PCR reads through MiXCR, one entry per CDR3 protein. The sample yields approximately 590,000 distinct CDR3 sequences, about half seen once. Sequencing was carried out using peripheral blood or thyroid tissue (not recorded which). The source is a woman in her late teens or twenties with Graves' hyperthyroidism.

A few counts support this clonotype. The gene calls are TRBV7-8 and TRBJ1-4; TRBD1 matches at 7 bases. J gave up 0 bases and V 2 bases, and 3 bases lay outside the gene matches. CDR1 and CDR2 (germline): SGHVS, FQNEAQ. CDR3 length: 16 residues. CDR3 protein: CASSLRQGPTNEKLFF. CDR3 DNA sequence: TGTGCCAGCAGCTTAAGACAGGGCCCAACTAATGAAAAACTGTTTTTT.

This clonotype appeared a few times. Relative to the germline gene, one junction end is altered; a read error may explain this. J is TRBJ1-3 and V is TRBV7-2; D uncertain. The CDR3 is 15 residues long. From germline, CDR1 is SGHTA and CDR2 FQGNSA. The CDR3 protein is CASSPIGVSGNTIYF. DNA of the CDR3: TGCGCCAGCAGTCCCATCGGGGTCTCTGGAAACACCATATATTTT.

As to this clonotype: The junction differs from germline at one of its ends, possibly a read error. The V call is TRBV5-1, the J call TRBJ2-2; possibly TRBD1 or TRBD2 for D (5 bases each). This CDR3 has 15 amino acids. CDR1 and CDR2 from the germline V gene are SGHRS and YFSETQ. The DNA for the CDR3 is TGCGCCAGCAGCTTGTTTGCCGGGACCACCGGGAAGCTGTTTTTT. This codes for CASSLFAGTTGKLFF.

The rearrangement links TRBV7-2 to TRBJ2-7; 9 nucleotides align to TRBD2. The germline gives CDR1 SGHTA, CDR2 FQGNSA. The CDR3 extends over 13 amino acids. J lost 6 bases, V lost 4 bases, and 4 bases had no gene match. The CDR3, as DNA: TGTGCCAGCAGCTATAGCGGGAGTCTCGAGCAGTACTTC. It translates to CASSYSGSLEQYF.

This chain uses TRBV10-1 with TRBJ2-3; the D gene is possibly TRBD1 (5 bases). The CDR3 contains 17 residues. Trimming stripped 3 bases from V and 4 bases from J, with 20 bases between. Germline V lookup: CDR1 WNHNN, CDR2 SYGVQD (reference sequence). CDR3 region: CASSDSSAAWGADTQYF. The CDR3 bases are TGCGCCAGCAGTGACTCCTCGGCCGCTTGGGGCGCAGATACGCAGTATTTT.

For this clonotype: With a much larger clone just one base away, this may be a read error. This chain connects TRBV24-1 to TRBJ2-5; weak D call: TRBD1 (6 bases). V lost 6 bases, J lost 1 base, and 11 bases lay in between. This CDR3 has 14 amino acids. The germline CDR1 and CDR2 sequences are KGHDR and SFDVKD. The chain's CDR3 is CATSSGAAQETQYF. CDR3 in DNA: TGTGCCACCAGTTCAGGGGCTGCCCAAGAGACCCAGTACTTC.

CDR3 residues: CASSVDHQGENTEAFF. The CDR3 DNA reads as TGTGCCAGCAGCGTAGATCATCAAGGGGAGAACACTGAAGCTTTCTTT. The rearrangement joins TRBV9 to TRBJ1-1; TRBD1 might be the D (5 bases). This CDR3 spans 16 amino acids. Trimming took 0 bases from V and 1 from J, leaving 13 bases between them. CDR1 is SGDLS and CDR2 is YYNGEE in the germline V gene.

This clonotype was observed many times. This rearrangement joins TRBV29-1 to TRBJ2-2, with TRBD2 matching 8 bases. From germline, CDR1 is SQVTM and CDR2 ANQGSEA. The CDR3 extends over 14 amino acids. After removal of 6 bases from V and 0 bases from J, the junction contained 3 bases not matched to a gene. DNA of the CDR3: TGCAGCGTGGAGCGGGGGTCGAACACCGGGGAGCTGTTTTTT. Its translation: CSVERGSNTGELFF.

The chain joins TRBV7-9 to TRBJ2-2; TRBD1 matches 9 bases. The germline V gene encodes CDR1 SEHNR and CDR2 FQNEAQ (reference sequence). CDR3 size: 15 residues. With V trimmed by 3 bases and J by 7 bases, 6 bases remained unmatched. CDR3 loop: CASSFTGGGGGELFF. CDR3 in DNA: TGTGCCAGCAGCTTTACAGGGGGCGGTGGCGGGGAGCTGTTTTTT.

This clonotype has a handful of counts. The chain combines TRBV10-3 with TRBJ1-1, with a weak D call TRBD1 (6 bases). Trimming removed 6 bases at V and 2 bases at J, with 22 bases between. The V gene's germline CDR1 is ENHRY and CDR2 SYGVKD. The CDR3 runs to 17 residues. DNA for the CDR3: TGTGCCATCAGGGAAGCCCGGACAGATTACCCCAACACTGAAGCTTTCTTT. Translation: CAIREARTDYPNTEAFF.

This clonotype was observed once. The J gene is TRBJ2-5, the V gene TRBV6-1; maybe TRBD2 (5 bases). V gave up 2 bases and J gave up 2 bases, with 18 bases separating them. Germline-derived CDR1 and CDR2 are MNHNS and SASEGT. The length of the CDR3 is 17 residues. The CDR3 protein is CASSEYGLAIRQETQYF. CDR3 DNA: TGTGCCAGCAGTGAATATGGGTTAGCGATCCGACAAGAGACCCAGTACTTC.

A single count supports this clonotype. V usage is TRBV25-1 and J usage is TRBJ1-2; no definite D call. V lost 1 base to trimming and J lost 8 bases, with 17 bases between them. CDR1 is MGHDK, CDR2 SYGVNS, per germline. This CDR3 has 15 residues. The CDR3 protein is CASSELEGGLRGYTF. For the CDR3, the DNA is TGTGCCAGCAGTGAATTGGAGGGAGGCCTCAGGGGCTACACCTTC.

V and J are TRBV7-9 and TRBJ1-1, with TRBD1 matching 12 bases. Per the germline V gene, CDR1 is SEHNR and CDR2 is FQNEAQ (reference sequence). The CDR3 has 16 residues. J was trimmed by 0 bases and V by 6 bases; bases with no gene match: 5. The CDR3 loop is CASSRDRGRVNTEAFF. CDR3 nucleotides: TGTGCCAGCAGTCGGGACAGGGGGCGTGTGAACACTGAAGCTTTCTTT.

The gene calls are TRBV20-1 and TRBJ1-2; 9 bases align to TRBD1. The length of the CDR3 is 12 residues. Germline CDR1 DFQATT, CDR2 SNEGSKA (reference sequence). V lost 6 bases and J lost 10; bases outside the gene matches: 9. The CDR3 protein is CSAGGTGFAYTF. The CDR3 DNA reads TGCAGTGCAGGGGGGACAGGGTTCGCCTACACCTTC.

CDR3 coding DNA: TGCAGCGTTGGTGACGGGACCCAGTACTTC. Its translation is CSVGDGTQYF. The V and J genes are TRBV29-1 and TRBJ2-5; D is unclear. CDR1 SQVTM and CDR2 ANQGSEA come from the germline V gene. With 4 bases removed from V and 7 bases from J, the gap between germline ends came to 7 bases. The CDR3 totals 10 residues.

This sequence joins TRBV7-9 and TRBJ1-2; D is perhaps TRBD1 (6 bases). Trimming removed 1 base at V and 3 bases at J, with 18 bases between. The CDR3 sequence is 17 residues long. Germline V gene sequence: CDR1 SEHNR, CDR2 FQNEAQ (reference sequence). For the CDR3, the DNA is TGTGCCAGCAGCTTAGTAGGATCGGACAGCGGCTACTATGGCTACACCTTC. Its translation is CASSLVGSDSGYYGYTF.

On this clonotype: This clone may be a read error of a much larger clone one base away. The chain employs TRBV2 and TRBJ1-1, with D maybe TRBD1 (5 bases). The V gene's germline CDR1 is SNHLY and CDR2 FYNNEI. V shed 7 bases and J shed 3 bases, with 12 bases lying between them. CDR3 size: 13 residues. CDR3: CASTTRGDTEAFF. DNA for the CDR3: TGTGCCAGCACGACCCGGGGCGACACTGAAGCTTTCTTT.

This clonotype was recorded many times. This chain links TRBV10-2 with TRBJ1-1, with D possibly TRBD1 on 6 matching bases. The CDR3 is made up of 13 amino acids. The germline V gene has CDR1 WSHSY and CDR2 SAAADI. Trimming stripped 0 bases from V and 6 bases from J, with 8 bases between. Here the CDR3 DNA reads TGCGCCAGCAGTGAGTCAGGGGGTCCTGAAGCTTTCTTT. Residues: CASSESGGPEAFF.

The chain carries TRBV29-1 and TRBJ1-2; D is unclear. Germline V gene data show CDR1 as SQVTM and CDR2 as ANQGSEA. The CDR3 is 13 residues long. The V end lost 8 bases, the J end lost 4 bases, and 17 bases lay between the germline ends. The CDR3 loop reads CSLAQAGSYGYTF. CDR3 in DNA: TGCAGCTTAGCCCAGGCGGGCTCCTATGGCTACACCTTC.